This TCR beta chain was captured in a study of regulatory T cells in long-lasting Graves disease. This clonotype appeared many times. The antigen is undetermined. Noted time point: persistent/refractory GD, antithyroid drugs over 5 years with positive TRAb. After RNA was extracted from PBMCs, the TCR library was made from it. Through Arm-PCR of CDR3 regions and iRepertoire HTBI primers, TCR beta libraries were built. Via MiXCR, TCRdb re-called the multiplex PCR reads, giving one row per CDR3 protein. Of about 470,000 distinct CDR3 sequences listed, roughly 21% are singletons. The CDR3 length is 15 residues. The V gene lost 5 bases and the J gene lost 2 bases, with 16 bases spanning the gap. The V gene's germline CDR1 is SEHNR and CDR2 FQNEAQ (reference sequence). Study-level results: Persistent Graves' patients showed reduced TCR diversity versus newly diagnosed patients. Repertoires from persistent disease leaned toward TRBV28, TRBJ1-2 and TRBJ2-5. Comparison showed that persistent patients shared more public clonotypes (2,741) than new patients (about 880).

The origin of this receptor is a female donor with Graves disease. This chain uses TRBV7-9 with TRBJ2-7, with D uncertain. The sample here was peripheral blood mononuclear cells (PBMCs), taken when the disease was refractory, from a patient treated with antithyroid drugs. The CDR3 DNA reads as TGTGCCAGCAGCGCCGGGTCATCCCCCGCCTACGAGCAGTACTTC. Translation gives CASSAGSSPAYEQYF. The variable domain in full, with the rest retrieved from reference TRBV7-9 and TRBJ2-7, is DTGVSQNPRHKITKRGQNVTFRCDPISEHNRLYWYRQTLGQGPEFLTYFQNEAQLEKSRLLSDRFSAERPKGSFSTLEIQRTEQGDSAMYLCASSAGSSPAYEQYFGPGTRLTVT.